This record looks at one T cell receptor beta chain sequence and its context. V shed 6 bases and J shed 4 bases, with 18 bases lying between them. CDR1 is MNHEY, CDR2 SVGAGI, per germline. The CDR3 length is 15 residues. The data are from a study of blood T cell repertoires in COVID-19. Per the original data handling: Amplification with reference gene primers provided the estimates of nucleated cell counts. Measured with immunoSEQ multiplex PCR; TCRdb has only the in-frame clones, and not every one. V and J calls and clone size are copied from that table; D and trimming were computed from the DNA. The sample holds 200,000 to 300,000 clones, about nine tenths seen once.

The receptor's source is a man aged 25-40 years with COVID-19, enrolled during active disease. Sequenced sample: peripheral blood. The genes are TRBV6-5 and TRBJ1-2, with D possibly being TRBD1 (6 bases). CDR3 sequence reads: CASSPGGGRGYGYTF. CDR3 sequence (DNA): TGTGCCAGCAGCCCCGGGGGGGGGCGAGGCTATGGCTACACCTTC.